The 32 T cell receptor beta chains given below trace back to one sample, sequenced in a study of T-cell memory formation after mild COVID-19. TCRdb analysed the 5' RACE reads with MiXCR anew, one entry per CDR3 protein. This sample has 560,000 or so distinct CDR3 sequences, with around 16% found just once. The sequenced sample was PBMCs or a T cell subset sorted from them (not recorded which). Every receptor here comes from an adult woman who had mild COVID-19 (a few samples of this study predate the infection). Cell type and time point are not known.

This clonotype came up a few times. The CDR3 nucleotides are TGTGCCAGCAGCACCGTTAGCGGGGGGGTCTACAATGAGCAGTTCTTC. It yields the protein CASSTVSGGVYNEQFF. This chain links TRBV5-6 with TRBJ2-1; TRBD2 aligns across 11 bases. CDR3 length: 16 amino acids. V lost 4 bases to trimming and J lost 3 bases; unmatched junction nucleotides: 6. In germline, CDR1 is SGHDT, CDR2 YYEEEE.

There are a few counts of this clonotype. The chain has TRBV10-3 and TRBJ1-1, with D possibly matching TRBD1 (5 bases). V lost 5 bases, J lost 4 bases, and 14 bases lay in between. This CDR3 has 14 amino acids. Germline CDR1 reads ENHRY; CDR2 reads SYGVKD. Here the CDR3 reads CAISPLGEGTEAFF. CDR3 nucleotides: TGTGCCATCAGTCCCCTGGGGGAGGGCACTGAAGCTTTCTTT.

The J gene is TRBJ2-2, the V gene TRBV18; 9 bases are shared with TRBD1. V shed 6 bases, J shed 7 bases, and the junction held 9 bases outside the gene matches. Germline V gives CDR1 KGHSH, CDR2 LQKENI. The CDR3 is 15 residues long. The CDR3 DNA follows: TGTGCCAGCTCGCCGGGACAGGGATCTGTCGGGGAGCTGTTTTTT. It specifies CASSPGQGSVGELFF.

Only a few counts were recorded for this clonotype. CDR3 in amino acids: CASNRDRNYEQYF. In DNA, the CDR3 is TGTGCCAGCAACAGGGACAGAAATTACGAGCAGTACTTC. The rearrangement uses TRBV7-2 and TRBJ2-7; 7 bases align to TRBD1. Germline CDR1 and CDR2: SGHTA and FQGNSA. J lost 4 bases, V lost 7 bases, and 7 bases had no gene match. The CDR3 covers 13 residues.

The chain uses TRBV20-1 and TRBJ1-5; D may be TRBD1 (5 bases). This CDR3 contains 16 residues. Germline CDR1 and CDR2: DFQATT and SNEGSKA (reference sequence). V was pared by 4 bases and J by 2 bases, with 18 bases between. This CDR3 reads CSATPLGAKGNQPQHF. The CDR3 bases are TGCAGTGCTACGCCCCTCGGGGCGAAGGGCAATCAGCCCCAGCATTTT.

The CDR3 bases are TGTGCCAGCAGTGAATGGGACAGGGGCTCCTACGAGCAGTACTTC. Protein sequence: CASSEWDRGSYEQYF. The chain combines TRBV2 with TRBJ2-7, with 10 bases fitting TRBD1. The CDR3 loop spans 15 amino acids. Germline CDR1 is SNHLY and CDR2 is FYNNEI. J was trimmed by 0 bases and V by 2 bases; bases with no gene match: 1.

The chain employs TRBV12-3 or TRBV12-4 and TRBJ2-1; 7 positions agree with TRBD2. V shed 5 bases, J shed 9 bases, and the junction held 4 bases outside the gene matches. The length of the CDR3 is 12 residues. The CDR3 protein is CASSAGGIEQFF. The CDR3 nucleotides are TGTGCCAGCAGTGCCGGGGGGATTGAGCAGTTCTTC.

The J gene is TRBJ2-6, the V gene TRBV10-3; D gene ambiguous. V lost 7 bases to trimming and J lost 1 base, with 5 bases between them. The CDR3 has 13 residues. The germline V gene has CDR1 ENHRY and CDR2 SYGVKD. The CDR3 loop reads CAIMGSGANVLTF. DNA for the CDR3: TGTGCCATCATGGGATCTGGGGCCAACGTCCTGACTTTC.

The chain is built from TRBV7-3 and TRBJ2-1; D possibly corresponds to TRBD2 (5 bases). This CDR3 has 14 amino acids. Germline V lookup: CDR1 SGHTA, CDR2 FQGTGA. The V gene lost 5 bases and the J gene lost 3 bases, with 11 bases spanning the gap. CDR3 sequence reads: CASSQKAVYNEQFF. In nucleotides, the CDR3 is TGTGCCAGCAGCCAAAAAGCGGTCTACAATGAGCAGTTCTTC.

This clonotype was seen a few times. The rearrangement links TRBV4-3 to TRBJ1-2; D unclear. Germline V gene data show CDR1 as LGHNA and CDR2 as YSLEER. Trimming left V 4 bases short and J 7 bases short, with 16 bases between. The CDR3 sequence is 14 residues long. Here the CDR3 reads CASSPDSVALGYTF. DNA for the CDR3: TGCGCCAGCAGCCCCGATTCGGTGGCCCTTGGCTACACCTTC.

The rearrangement links TRBV5-1 to TRBJ2-3; the D gene is possibly TRBD2 (5 bases). The germline gives CDR1 SGHRS, CDR2 YFSETQ. V lost 5 bases and J 5 bases, leaving 15 bases between the germline ends. The CDR3 is made up of 14 amino acids. In nucleotides, the CDR3 is TGCGCCAGCAGTCCGGGGAGATTGAGAGATACGCAGTATTTT. Its protein is CASSPGRLRDTQYF.

The chain uses TRBV20-1 and TRBJ2-7; TRBD1 is a possible D gene (6 bases). The germline CDR1 and CDR2 sequences are DFQATT and SNEGSKA (reference sequence). This CDR3 is built from 13 residues. V shed 7 bases and J shed 4 bases, with 17 bases lying between them. CDR3 amino acids: CSVHRDHLYEQYF. The CDR3 nucleotides are TGCAGTGTTCACAGGGACCACCTATACGAGCAGTACTTC.

This clonotype has a single count. A much larger clone lies a single base off, so this may be a read error. The conserved phenylalanine or tryptophan is not found at the CDR3 terminus, so this likely reflects a read error. For the CDR3, the DNA is TGTGCCAGCAGTGCTAGCGGGGGGAACAATGAGCAGTTCCTC. It encodes CASSASGGNNEQFL. The chain has TRBV12-3 or TRBV12-4 and TRBJ2-1; 11 nucleotides match TRBD2. The junction had 2 bases not matched to a gene; V was cut back by 5 bases and J by 5 bases. This CDR3 region has 14 residues.

This chain links TRBV7-3 with TRBJ2-3; tentatively, D is TRBD1 (6 bases). CDR3 length: 16 amino acids. V shed 2 bases and J shed 1 base, with 13 bases lying between them. Germline V gene lookup returns CDR1 SGHTA and CDR2 FQGTGA. This CDR3 is CASSLVTGKRTDTQYF. CDR3 coding DNA: TGTGCCAGCAGCTTAGTGACAGGCAAACGCACAGATACGCAGTATTTT.

The chain employs TRBV6-5 and TRBJ2-7, with a possible D match to TRBD1 (6 bases). This CDR3 is 14 amino acids long. CDR1 and CDR2 from the germline V gene are MNHEY and SVGAGI. V shed 2 bases and J shed 3 bases, with 11 bases lying between them. CDR3: CASSYATGGYEQYF. In DNA, the CDR3 is TGTGCCAGCAGTTACGCGACAGGCGGCTACGAGCAGTACTTC.

The chain joins TRBV9 to TRBJ2-7; D possibly matches TRBD1 or TRBD2 (5 bases each). V dropped 4 bases and J dropped 1 base, with 18 bases sitting between them. This CDR3 is 16 amino acids long. Germline V gives CDR1 SGDLS, CDR2 YYNGEE. CDR3 residues: CASSTSGDSYSYEQYF. The CDR3 nucleotides read TGTGCCAGCAGCACTAGTGGAGACAGCTATTCCTACGAGCAGTACTTC.

This clonotype showed up many times. The J gene is TRBJ2-1, the V gene TRBV5-4; D is ambiguous. The germline CDR1 and CDR2 sequences are SGHNT and YYREEE (reference sequence). V was shortened by 10 bases and J by 4 bases, with 15 bases between the two germline ends. This CDR3 is built from 13 residues. CDR3 bases: TGTGCCGCCGGAACACCCGCATACAATGAGCAGTTCTTC. It translates to CAAGTPAYNEQFF.

V and J are TRBV4-1 and TRBJ1-6; perhaps TRBD1 as D (6 bases). Germline CDR1 MGHRA, CDR2 YSYEKL. The CDR3 has 15 amino acids. The V end was cut by 1 base, the J end by 14 bases, with 18 bases between. CDR3 in amino acids: CASSQGGAGILALHF. CDR3 nucleotide sequence: TGCGCCAGCAGCCAAGGGGGGGCAGGCATATTAGCCCTCCACTTT.

This clonotype was picked up a small number of times. The chain couples TRBV6-6 to TRBJ2-6, with D possibly TRBD2 on 5 matching bases. The CDR3 totals 17 residues. The V and J ends lost 1 base and 2 bases respectively, with 12 bases between them. Germline assignment: CDR1 MNHNY and CDR2 SVGAGI (reference sequence). CDR3 loop: CASSYFPGFTGANVLTF. CDR3 nucleotides: TGTGCCAGCAGTTACTTTCCGGGATTTACTGGGGCCAACGTCCTGACTTTC.

The chain combines TRBV12-3 or TRBV12-4 with TRBJ2-2; weak D call: TRBD2 (5 bases). V dropped 4 bases and J dropped 3 bases, with 9 bases sitting between them. This CDR3 spans 14 amino acids. The CDR3 coding sequence is TGTGCCAGCAGTTCCGGGATACACACCGGGGAGCTGTTTTTT. Residues: CASSSGIHTGELFF.

The chain is built from TRBV20-1 and TRBJ2-2; 16 positions match TRBD2. The J segment lost 4 bases and the V segment lost 1 base, leaving 12 bases of the junction unmatched. Germline CDR1 and CDR2: DFQATT and SNEGSKA (reference sequence). CDR3 length equals 20 residues. The CDR3 nucleotides are TGCAGTGCTAGAGCCCCAGGGACTAGCGGGGGGGCCGGGGGCACCGGGGAGCTGTTTTTT. It specifies CSARAPGTSGGAGGTGELFF.

This clonotype was seen ten or more times. The chain is built from TRBV20-1 and TRBJ1-1; weak D call: TRBD1 (5 bases). The length of the CDR3 is 13 residues. Trimming took off 4 bases at V and 11 bases at J, with 20 bases between the two ends. Germline V gene lookup returns CDR1 DFQATT and CDR2 SNEGSKA (reference sequence). CDR3 coding DNA: TGCAGTGCTACGACAGAGAACGGGAGGAGGGCTTTCTTT. It specifies CSATTENGRRAFF.

This clonotype has ten or more counts. The junction does not match germline at one end; this may be a read error. The chain uses TRBV12-3 or TRBV12-4 and TRBJ1-1; D is undetermined. The CDR3 covers 14 residues. The CDR3 DNA reads as TGTGCCAGCAGCTTAGGGCAGGCGAACACTGAAGCTTTCTTT. Translated, it gives CASSLGQANTEAFF.

The rearrangement links TRBV5-1 to TRBJ2-1; tentative D call: TRBD2 (6 bases). CDR3 length: 17 amino acids. Germline V CDR1 and CDR2: SGHRS, YFSETQ. Trimming shortened V by 0 bases and J by 7 bases, and 20 bases separated the two germline ends. CDR3 residues: CASSLGIQWGDGNEQFF. CDR3 in DNA: TGCGCCAGCAGCTTGGGTATCCAGTGGGGGGACGGAAATGAGCAGTTCTTC.

The chain recombines TRBV29-1 with TRBJ1-1; the D is unclear. Deletions cut 3 bases from V and 2 bases from J, with 10 bases between. The CDR3 contains 13 residues. Looked up from germline, CDR1 is SQVTM and CDR2 is ANQGSEA. Written as DNA, the CDR3 is TGCAGCGTTGATCGCCAAATCAACACTGAAGCTTTCTTT. Amino acids: CSVDRQINTEAFF.

In its sample, this clonotype was seen a few times. The V gene is TRBV5-1, the J gene TRBJ2-7, with a weak D call TRBD1 (6 bases). Trimming pared 8 bases from V and 2 bases from J, leaving 14 bases between. The CDR3 contains 13 residues. The germline V gene has CDR1 SGHRS and CDR2 YFSETQ. The CDR3 here is CARKGDKTYEQYF. CDR3 nucleotide sequence: TGCGCCAGGAAAGGGGACAAAACCTACGAGCAGTACTTC. The variable domain in full, completed from reference TRBV5-1 and TRBJ2-7, reads KAGVTQTPRYLIKTRGQQVTLSCSPISGHRSVSWYQQTPGQGLQFLFEYFSETQRNKGNFPGRFSGRQFSNSRSEMNVSTLELGDSALYLCARKGDKTYEQYFGPGTRLTVT.

This clonotype was recorded only once. The gene calls are TRBV7-6 and TRBJ2-7; 13 bases match TRBD2. Unmatched junction bases numbered 5, after V lost 4 bases and J lost 5 bases. Germline CDR1 and CDR2: SGHVS and FNYEAQ. CDR3 length equals 15 residues. In DNA, the CDR3 is TGTGCCAGCAGCTCGGGACTAGCGGGGATCCACGAGCAGTACTTC. This codes for CASSSGLAGIHEQYF.

The genes are TRBV25-1 and TRBJ1-5; 7 bases agree with TRBD1. The CDR3 sequence is 15 residues long. V lost 2 bases and J lost 3; bases outside the gene matches: 4. From germline, CDR1 is MGHDK and CDR2 SYGVNS. The CDR3 here is CASSEGGTVNQPQHF. CDR3 sequence (DNA): TGTGCCAGCAGTGAAGGTGGGACAGTCAATCAGCCCCAGCATTTT.

V usage is TRBV2 and J usage is TRBJ1-1; D is unclear. CDR1 SNHLY and CDR2 FYNNEI come from the germline V gene. The CDR3 covers 11 residues. With 0 bases removed from V and 5 bases from J, the gap between germline ends came to 1 base. CDR3 region: CASSEATEAFF. The CDR3 bases are TGTGCCAGCAGTGAAGCAACTGAAGCTTTCTTT.

The V gene is TRBV20-1, the J gene TRBJ1-5; 9 bases line up with TRBD1. The CDR3 totals 14 residues. Germline V CDR1 and CDR2: DFQATT, SNEGSKA (reference sequence). The V segment lost 6 bases and the J segment 1 base; nucleotides outside the gene matches: 4. This CDR3 reads CSAGQGWSNQPQHF. CDR3 DNA sequence: TGCAGTGCGGGACAGGGTTGGAGCAATCAGCCCCAGCATTTT.

This clonotype has more than one count but fewer than ten. The gene calls are TRBV2 and TRBJ2-2; 8 nucleotides match TRBD1. This CDR3 region has 17 residues. Trimming at V came to 3 bases and at J to 0 bases, leaving 6 bases not matched to a gene. The V gene's germline CDR1 is SNHLY and CDR2 FYNNEI. Written as DNA, the CDR3 is TGTGCCAGCAGTGACGCCTGGGACAGGCCGAACACCGGGGAGCTGTTTTTT. The encoded protein is CASSDAWDRPNTGELFF.

This clonotype occurred a few times. The rearrangement joins TRBV5-1 to TRBJ2-3; D may be TRBD2 (5 bases). Germline lookup yields CDR1 SGHRS and CDR2 YFSETQ. Trimming pared 2 bases from V and 6 bases from J, leaving 16 bases between. The CDR3 length is 15 residues. The CDR3 bases are TGCGCCAGCAGCTTCACTGACTATCTTTCGGATACGCAGTATTTT. Translated: CASSFTDYLSDTQYF. The entire variable domain, with the rest obtained from reference TRBV5-1 and TRBJ2-3, is as follows: KAGVTQTPRYLIKTRGQQVTLSCSPISGHRSVSWYQQTPGQGLQFLFEYFSETQRNKGNFPGRFSGRQFSNSRSEMNVSTLELGDSALYLCASSFTDYLSDTQYFGPGTRLTVL.